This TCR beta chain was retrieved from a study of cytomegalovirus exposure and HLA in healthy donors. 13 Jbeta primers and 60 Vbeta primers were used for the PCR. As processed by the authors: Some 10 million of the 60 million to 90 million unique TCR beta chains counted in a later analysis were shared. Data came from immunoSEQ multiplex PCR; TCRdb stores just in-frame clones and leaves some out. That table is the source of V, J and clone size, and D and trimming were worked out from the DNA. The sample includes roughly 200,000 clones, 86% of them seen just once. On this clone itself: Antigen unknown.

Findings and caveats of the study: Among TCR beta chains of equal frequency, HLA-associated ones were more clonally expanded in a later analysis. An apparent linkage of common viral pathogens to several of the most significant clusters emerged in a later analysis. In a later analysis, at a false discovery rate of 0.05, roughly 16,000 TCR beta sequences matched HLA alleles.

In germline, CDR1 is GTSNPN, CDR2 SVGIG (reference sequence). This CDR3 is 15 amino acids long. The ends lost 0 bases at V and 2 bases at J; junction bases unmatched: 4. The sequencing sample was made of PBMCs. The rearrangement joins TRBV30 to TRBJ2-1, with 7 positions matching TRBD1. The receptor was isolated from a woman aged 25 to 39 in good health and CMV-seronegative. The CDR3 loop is CAWSVGGQTYNEQFF. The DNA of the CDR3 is TGTGCCTGGAGTGTAGGGGGACAGACCTACAATGAGCAGTTCTTC.